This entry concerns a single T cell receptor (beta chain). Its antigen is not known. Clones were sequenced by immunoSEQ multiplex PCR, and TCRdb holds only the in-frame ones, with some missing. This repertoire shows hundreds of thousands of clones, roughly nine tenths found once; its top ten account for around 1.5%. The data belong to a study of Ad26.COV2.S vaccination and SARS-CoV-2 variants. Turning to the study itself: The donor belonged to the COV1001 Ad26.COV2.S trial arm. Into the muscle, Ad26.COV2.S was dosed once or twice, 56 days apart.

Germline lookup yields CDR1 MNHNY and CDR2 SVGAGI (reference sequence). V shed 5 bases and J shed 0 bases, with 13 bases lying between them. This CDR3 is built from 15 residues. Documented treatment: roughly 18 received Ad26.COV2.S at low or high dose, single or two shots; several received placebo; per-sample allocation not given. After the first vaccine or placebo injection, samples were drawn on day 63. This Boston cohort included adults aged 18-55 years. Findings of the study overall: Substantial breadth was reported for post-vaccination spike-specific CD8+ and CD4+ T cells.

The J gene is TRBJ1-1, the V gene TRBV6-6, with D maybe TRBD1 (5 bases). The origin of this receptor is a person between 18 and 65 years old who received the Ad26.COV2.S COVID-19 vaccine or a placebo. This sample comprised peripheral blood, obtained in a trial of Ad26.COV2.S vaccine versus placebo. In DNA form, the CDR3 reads TGTGCCAGCAGTCCCCGACAGACCTTGAACACTGAAGCTTTCTTT. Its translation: CASSPRQTLNTEAFF.